This T cell receptor (beta chain) emerged from a study of EBV T-cell therapy then PD-1 blockade in nasopharyngeal carcinoma. Profiled with immunoSEQ multiplex PCR; TCRdb holds only in-frame clones, not every one. The table shows roughly 20,000 clones, with roughly 84% occurring only once. This sample's treatment: AdE1-LMPpoly-expanded autologous EBV-specific T-cell therapy followed by anti-PD-1 nivolumab. With 0 bases removed from V and 7 bases from J, the gap between germline ends came to 10 bases. Germline loops: CDR1 MGHRA, CDR2 YSYEKL. The length of the CDR3 is 13 residues. Of note for this clone: Its specificity is unknown.

The source is a middle-aged man with nasopharyngeal carcinoma. The sequenced sample was CD8+ T cells from blood, obtained around day 34 from a patient whose treatment included autologous EBV-specific T cells and nivolumab. The V and J genes are TRBV4-1 and TRBJ2-7; D remains ambiguous. The CDR3 DNA sequence: TGCGCCAGCAGCCAAGAGCCACTGTGGGAGCAGTACTTC. Protein sequence: CASSQEPLWEQYF.